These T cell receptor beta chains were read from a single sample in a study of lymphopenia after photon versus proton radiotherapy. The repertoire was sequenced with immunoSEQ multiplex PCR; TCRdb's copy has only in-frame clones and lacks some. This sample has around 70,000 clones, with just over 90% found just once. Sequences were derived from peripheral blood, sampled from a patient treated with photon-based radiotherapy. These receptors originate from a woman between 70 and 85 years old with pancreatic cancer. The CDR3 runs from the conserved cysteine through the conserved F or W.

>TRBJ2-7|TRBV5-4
CASSPGGISYEQYF
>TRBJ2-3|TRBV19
CASSGQFVTDTQYF
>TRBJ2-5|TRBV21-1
CASSERLAGGPMGQETQYF
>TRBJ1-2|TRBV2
CASSQLESYGYTF
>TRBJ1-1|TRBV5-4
CASSLGPQNWHTEAFF
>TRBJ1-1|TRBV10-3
CAGGRGKNTEAFF
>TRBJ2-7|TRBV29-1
CSVAGPNEQYF
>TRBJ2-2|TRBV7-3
CASSLIPPSGRGNTGELFF
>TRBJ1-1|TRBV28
CASRPPRSGGTEAFF
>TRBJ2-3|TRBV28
CASSSPSLSFYSTDTQYF
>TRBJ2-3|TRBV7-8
CATRLEVVSDTQYF
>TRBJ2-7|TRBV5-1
CASSLGSSYEQYF
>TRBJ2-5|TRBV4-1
CASSHPDRGGETQYF
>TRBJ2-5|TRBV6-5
CASRTSGSNKETQYF
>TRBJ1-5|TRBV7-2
CASSLVGNSNQPQHF
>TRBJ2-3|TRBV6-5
CASRNLDTQYF
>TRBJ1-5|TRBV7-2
CASSPGINQPQHF
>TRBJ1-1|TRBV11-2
CASSFDGNTEAFF
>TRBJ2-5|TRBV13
CASSATGIQETQYF
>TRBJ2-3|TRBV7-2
CASSQDRGRRDTQYF
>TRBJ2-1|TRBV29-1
CSVEFYNEQFF